These T cell receptor beta chains were read from a single sample in a study of T-cell reconstitution after alpha-beta-depleted transplantation in children. One entry per CDR3 protein results from TCRdb running MiXCR on the PCR reads. Among fewer than 750,000 distinct CDR3 sequences listed, 20% to 25% were seen once. The source was PBMCs, mostly from graft donor cells, collected 360 days after TCRalphabeta/CD19-depleted stem cell transplant. The receptor source for this set is a boy under three years old who had a stem cell transplant for acute myeloid leukemia, so the T cells may come from the graft donor. The CDR3 runs from the conserved cysteine through the conserved F or W. A D gene is named only where the DNA matches it firmly. The listing skips clone size in some rows; elsewhere it reads once, few, many or a size class.

19,NA,TRBV5-6,NA,TRBJ2-5,CASSSSQATLRVEGETQYF,TGTGCCAGCAGCTCCTCACAGGCGACCTTAAGGGTAGAGGGAGAGACCCAGTACTTC
15,NA,TRBV6-2/TRBV6-3,TRBD1,TRBJ2-1,CASSRRSDRPNEQFF,TGTGCCAGCAGCCGCCGATCGGACAGGCCAAATGAGCAGTTCTTC
15,once,TRBV18,NA,TRBJ2-3,CASSQDTGFTDTQYF,TGTGCCAGCTCACAAGACACCGGCTTCACAGATACGCAGTATTTT
14,many,TRBV29-1,TRBD1,TRBJ2-1,CSAPMDRGGNEQFF,TGCAGCGCGCCGATGGACAGGGGAGGCAATGAGCAGTTCTTC
13,many,TRBV29-1,NA,TRBJ1-1,CSVGLALNTEAFF,TGCAGCGTTGGTCTGGCCTTGAACACTGAAGCTTTCTTT
14,few,TRBV6-1,TRBD1,TRBJ1-5,CASSSRTGSQPQHF,TGTGCCAGCAGCTCGCGGACAGGGTCTCAGCCCCAGCATTTT
13,few,TRBV10-3,NA,TRBJ1-1,CAISLVGNTEAFF,TGTGCCATCAGTCTCGTCGGGAACACTGAAGCTTTCTTT
14,NA,TRBV11-2,TRBD2,TRBJ2-2,CASTRLAGTGELFF,TGTGCCAGTACCCGACTAGCGGGGACCGGGGAGCTGTTTTTT
16,many,TRBV7-2,NA,TRBJ2-5,CASSLGSQGFAETQYF,TGTGCCAGCAGCTTAGGTAGCCAGGGTTTCGCAGAGACCCAGTACTTC
16,few,TRBV29-1,TRBD1,TRBJ2-1,CSVPTPTGEEYNEQFF,TGCAGCGTTCCGACCCCGACAGGGGAGGAATACAATGAGCAGTTCTTC
14,few,TRBV15,NA,TRBJ2-3,CATSRDPSPDTQYF,TGTGCCACCAGCAGAGATCCTTCCCCAGATACGCAGTATTTT
12,many,TRBV11-3,NA,TRBJ2-1,CASSEPYNEQFF,TGTGCCAGCAGCGAACCTTACAATGAGCAGTTCTTC
14,many,TRBV6-4,TRBD1,TRBJ1-5,CASSLDRGGQPQHF,TGTGCCAGCAGCTTAGACAGGGGTGGTCAGCCCCAGCATTTT
15,few,TRBV6-5,NA,TRBJ2-2,CASSYDGLKRGELFF,TGTGCCAGCAGTTACGACGGTCTTAAGAGGGGGGAGCTGTTTTTT
13,few,TRBV4-3,TRBD2,TRBJ2-1,CASSQDSGGGEFF,TGCGCCAGCAGCCAAGACTCGGGGGGGGGAGAGTTCTTC
14,many,TRBV6-5,NA,TRBJ2-3,CASSFPGSTDTQYF,TGTGCCAGCAGTTTCCCCGGGAGCACAGATACGCAGTATTTT
15,NA,TRBV20-1,TRBD1,TRBJ1-6,CSAREKQGLGSPLHF,TGCAGTGCTAGAGAAAAACAGGGGTTGGGCTCACCCCTCCACTTT
14,NA,TRBV7-2,TRBD1,TRBJ2-1,CASSPYRGVNEQFF,TGTGCCAGCAGCCCGTACAGGGGGGTCAATGAGCAGTTCTTC
15,many,TRBV18,NA,TRBJ1-5,CASSPEQVSNQPQHF,TGTGCCAGCTCACCGGAACAAGTTAGCAATCAGCCCCAGCATTTT
16,few,TRBV4-3,TRBD2,TRBJ2-5,CASSQDHLAGEETQYF,TGCGCCAGCAGCCAAGATCATCTAGCGGGGGAAGAGACCCAGTACTTC
13,few,TRBV7-7,NA,TRBJ2-2,CASSLTQTGELFF,TGTGCCAGCAGCTTAACGCAGACCGGGGAGCTGTTTTTT
15,few,TRBV10-2,NA,TRBJ1-5,CASSEGVLGNQPQHF,TGCGCCAGCAGTGAGGGAGTCTTGGGCAATCAGCCCCAGCATTTT
13,few,TRBV15,NA,TRBJ1-2,CATSRAANYGYTF,TGTGCCACCAGTAGAGCAGCTAACTATGGCTACACCTTC
15,few,TRBV4-3,NA,TRBJ2-3,CASSQEFLLTDTQYF,TGCGCCAGCAGCCAAGAGTTCCTCCTCACAGATACGCAGTATTTT
18,few,TRBV20-1,TRBD1,TRBJ2-1,CSARDGGTGFGSYNEQFF,TGCAGTGCTAGAGATGGCGGGACAGGGTTCGGCTCCTACAATGAGCAGTTCTTC
12,many,TRBV4-3,NA,TRBJ2-3,CASSQEMGTQYF,TGCGCCAGCAGCCAAGAAATGGGTACGCAGTATTTT
13,few,TRBV20-1,NA,TRBJ2-7,CSAIGRAEEEQYF,TGCAGTGCCATAGGGCGAGCGGAGGAGGAGCAGTACTTC
16,NA,TRBV9,NA,TRBJ2-3,CASSVAPPSSTDTQYF,TGTGCCAGCAGCGTAGCTCCGCCTTCTAGCACAGATACGCAGTATTTT
12,few,TRBV21-1,NA,TRBJ2-1,CASSRVYNEQFF,TGTGCCAGCAGCAGGGTTTACAATGAGCAGTTCTTC
15,many,TRBV12-3/TRBV12-4,TRBD2,TRBJ2-7,CASSFSPSGSYEQYF,TGTGCCAGCAGTTTTTCCCCTAGCGGATCCTACGAGCAGTACTTC
15,few,TRBV5-1,NA,TRBJ2-2,CASNLQGRRTGELFF,TGCGCCAGCAACTTGCAGGGCCGGAGGACCGGGGAGCTGTTTTTT
13,NA,TRBV20-1,NA,TRBJ1-5,CSANKGMDQPQHF,TGCAGTGCAAATAAGGGAATGGACCAGCCCCAGCATTTT
12,few,TRBV9,NA,TRBJ2-7,CASRGRTDEQYF,TGTGCCAGCAGAGGCCGGACAGACGAGCAGTACTTC
12,NA,TRBV20-1,NA,TRBJ2-5,CSARPQRETQYF,TGCAGTGCTAGGCCTCAAAGGGAGACCCAGTACTTC
13,many,TRBV6-5,NA,TRBJ1-2,CASSFGTGLGYTF,TGTGCCAGCAGTTTTGGGACGGGACTTGGCTACACCTTC
12,many,TRBV29-1,NA,TRBJ1-1,CSSGHLNTEAFF,TGCAGCTCCGGACATCTGAACACTGAAGCTTTCTTT
15,few,TRBV20-1,NA,TRBJ1-2,CSASIPGTGGYGYTF,TGCAGTGCTAGTATCCCCGGGACGGGAGGCTATGGCTACACCTTC
15,NA,TRBV28,NA,TRBJ2-2,CASSLLNENTGELFF,TGTGCCAGCAGTTTATTGAACGAGAACACCGGGGAGCTGTTTTTT
13,many,TRBV20-1,NA,TRBJ2-5,CSAGGTAQETQYF,TGCAGTGCTGGCGGGACAGCCCAAGAGACCCAGTACTTC
15,NA,TRBV5-1,TRBD2,TRBJ2-1,CASNGRASGYNEQFF,TGCGCCAGCAATGGACGGGCTAGCGGCTACAATGAGCAGTTCTTC
12,many,TRBV20-1,NA,TRBJ1-2,CSALRGNYGYTF,TGCAGTGCTTTAAGGGGAAACTATGGCTACACCTTC
13,many,TRBV7-9,NA,TRBJ1-2,CASSSRLLYGYTF,TGTGCCAGCAGCTCCCGACTGCTATATGGCTACACCTTC